This T cell receptor beta chain was found in a study of control samples from healthy donors and cancer patients. The J segment lost 2 bases and the V segment lost 0 bases, leaving 3 bases of the junction unmatched. The CDR3 loop spans 15 amino acids. Germline CDR1 and CDR2: SEHNR and FQNEAQ (reference sequence). The table came from immunoSEQ multiplex PCR; TCRdb's copy has only in-frame clones and leaves some out. The data contain fewer than 250,000 clones, around 90% of them singletons. The V and J genes are TRBV7-9 and TRBJ2-7; 8 nucleotides match TRBD2. This clonotype originated in a man aged 30 to 39 in good health. Material: blood. CDR3: CASSLASGGTYEQYF. In DNA form, the CDR3 reads TGTGCCAGCAGCTTAGCGTCGGGGGGGACCTACGAGCAGTACTTC.